The source of this TCR beta chain is a study of tumor-infiltrating lymphocytes in primary liver carcinoma. Study information: Those enrolled were patients of both sexes, who were aged 30 to 69 years. Tumor lesions were T1-T3 N0M0 and spanned about 4.2 to 11 cm.

Investigators took RNA and DNA out together from about 19-30 mg of unsorted bulk tissue. CDR3 size: 15 residues. Germline CDR1 and CDR2: SGHAT and FQNNGV. With 5 bases removed from V and 2 bases from J, the gap between germline ends came to 12 bases. Priming with a constant-region primer yielded TCR beta cDNA from 400 to 550 ng total RNA. Construction of TCR beta libraries relied on three successive nested multiplex PCR rounds employing slightly modified ARM-PCR. The two initial PCR rounds, about 9 cycles each, used TRBV1-TRBV30 forward and C-beta reverse primers. TCRdb re-analysed the multiplex PCR reads in MiXCR, keeping a single row per CDR3 protein. This table holds 85,000 to 100,000 distinct CDR3 sequences, around 70% found once. This clonotype is medium-sized (0.01 to 0.1%) by share. Antigen specificity is unknown. Study findings and constraints: Tumor region pairs outstripped tumor-adjacent and tumor-blood pairs in overlap. Tumor tissue displayed a significantly greater top-250-clone fraction than blood (p = 0.039).

The sample comprised tumor-adjacent normal liver tissue. The V gene is TRBV11-2, the J gene TRBJ2-2; the D is unclear. This TCR came from a man in his forties with primary liver carcinoma and hepatitis B virus infection. As DNA, the CDR3 is TGTGCCAGCAGCGCACCCATCCAAAACACCGGGGAGCTGTTTTTT. Its translation: CASSAPIQNTGELFF.